One and the same sample provided the 20 T cell receptor beta chains below, sequenced in a study of cytomegalovirus exposure and HLA in healthy donors. It was with 60 Vbeta and 13 Jbeta primers that the PCR ran. Using immunoSEQ multiplex PCR, the repertoire was profiled, and TCRdb retains in-frame clones only, with some absent. The data show 100,000 or so clones, around 79% seen once. Sequenced sample: PBMCs. Receptors originate from a woman in her thirties or forties in good health and CMV-seropositive.

V and J are TRBV25-1 and TRBJ2-5; D remains ambiguous. The CDR3 is 14 residues long. V was clipped by 1 base and J by 0 bases, with 6 bases between them. Germline assignment: CDR1 MGHDK and CDR2 SYGVNS. CDR3 loop: CASSELSYQETQYF. The DNA of the CDR3 is TGTGCCAGCAGTGAATTAAGCTACCAAGAGACCCAGTACTTC.

This clone has only a few counts. The chain employs TRBV27 and TRBJ2-2; D is ambiguous. This CDR3 spans 13 amino acids. With 3 bases removed from V and 5 bases from J, the gap between germline ends came to 7 bases. Germline CDR1 and CDR2: MNHEY and SMNVEV (reference sequence). CDR3 nucleotide sequence: TGTGCCAGCAGTTTTCCGGGTACCGGGGAGCTGTTTTTT. Its translation is CASSFPGTGELFF.

The J gene is TRBJ1-5, the V gene TRBV10-3; tentatively, D is TRBD1 (5 bases). The germline V and J ends were trimmed by 2 bases and 4 bases, with 9 bases remaining between them. Germline CDR1 is ENHRY and CDR2 is SYGVKD. The CDR3 sequence is 14 residues long. The CDR3: CAISEGGRNQPQHF. The CDR3 DNA is TGTGCCATCAGTGAGGGGGGGAGGAATCAGCCCCAGCATTTT.

The chain is built from TRBV27 and TRBJ2-1; 8 bases match TRBD1. V was pared by 5 bases and J by 12 bases, with 15 bases of the junction left unmatched. The CDR3 runs 15 residues. From germline, CDR1 is MNHEY and CDR2 SMNVEV (reference sequence). CDR3 sequence reads: CASSGSRDRKGWQFF. The CDR3 bases are TGTGCCAGCAGTGGTAGCCGGGACAGGAAAGGGTGGCAGTTCTTC.

This clone was seen a few times. This rearrangement joins TRBV5-1 to TRBJ1-1; 9 nucleotides match TRBD1. CDR1 is SGHRS, CDR2 YFSETQ, per germline. J lost 2 bases, V lost 3 bases, and 2 bases had no gene match. This CDR3 spans 14 amino acids. The DNA for the CDR3 is TGCGCCAGCAGCTGGGGACAGGGAAACACTGAAGCTTTCTTT. It translates to CASSWGQGNTEAFF.

This clone was observed a few times. Within the sample, other DNA sequences also encode this same CDR3. V usage is TRBV9 and J usage is TRBJ1-1; 7 bases agree with TRBD1. After removal of 0 bases from V and 0 bases from J, the junction contained 2 bases not matched to a gene. This CDR3 has 15 residues. Germline CDR1 SGDLS, CDR2 YYNGEE. The CDR3 spells CASSVEGALNTEAFF. CDR3 bases: TGTGCCAGCAGCGTAGAGGGGGCCTTGAACACTGAAGCTTTCTTT.

V is TRBV5-4 and J is TRBJ1-2; perhaps TRBD1 as D (5 bases). The V end lost 4 bases, the J end lost 3 bases, and 19 bases lay between the germline ends. Germline loops: CDR1 SGHNT, CDR2 YYREEE (reference sequence). The CDR3 is made up of 16 amino acids. The CDR3 sequence: CASSPGGDRGDYGYTF. In nucleotides, the CDR3 is TGTGCCAGCAGCCCCGGGGGTGATCGGGGGGACTATGGCTACACCTTC.

This clone was picked up many times. The chain uses TRBV4-1 and TRBJ2-2; tentatively, D is TRBD1 (5 bases). Germline assignment: CDR1 MGHRA and CDR2 YSYEKL. V shed 0 bases and J shed 3 bases, with 17 bases lying between them. The CDR3 covers 18 residues. The CDR3: CASSQDLGRAFDTGELFF. The CDR3 region has the DNA TGCGCCAGCAGCCAAGATTTAGGCAGGGCTTTTGACACCGGGGAGCTGTTTTTT.

The rearrangement links TRBV6-1 to TRBJ2-3; 7 bases map to TRBD2. The CDR3 runs 14 residues. V was clipped by 8 bases and J by 5 bases; unmatched bases: 10. Germline CDR1 is MNHNS and CDR2 is SASEGT. The CDR3, as DNA: TGTGCCAGCTCTCGGCGGGAGTTGGGAGATACGCAGTATTTT. Translating gives CASSRRELGDTQYF.

The V gene is TRBV27, the J gene TRBJ2-5, with 8 nucleotides matching TRBD2. TRBJ2-7 explains the end of the DNA better; the J call may be wrong. Germline CDR1 MNHEY, CDR2 SMNVEV (reference sequence). The CDR3 runs to 17 residues. The CDR3 DNA follows: TGTGCCAGCAGTTTATGGGCGGGGGGCGCGGCTCCCTACGAGCAGTACTTC. This encodes CASSLWAGGAAPYEQYF.

The chain employs TRBV7-2 and TRBJ2-3; possibly TRBD2 for D (6 bases). V lost 3 bases, J lost 2 bases, and 15 bases lay in between. The CDR3 sequence is 16 residues long. The V gene's germline CDR1 is SGHTA and CDR2 FQGNSA. CDR3 sequence: CASSFDGGRTTDTQYF. CDR3 nucleotide sequence: TGTGCCAGCAGCTTTGATGGTGGGAGGACCACAGATACGCAGTATTTT.

This sequence joins TRBV4-2 and TRBJ2-2; 10 bases line up with TRBD2. Looked up from germline, CDR1 is LGHNA and CDR2 is YNFKEQ. The CDR3 has 17 residues. The trim removed 1 base at V and 4 bases at J, leaving 6 bases unmatched. The CDR3: CASSQASLAGSTGELFF. The CDR3, as DNA: TGTGCCAGCAGCCAAGCATCACTAGCGGGGAGCACCGGGGAGCTGTTTTTT.

There are a few counts of this clone. The CDR3 DNA reads TGCGCCAGCAGCATGGGACAGGGATGGGAAAAACTGTTTTTT. It codes for CASSMGQGWEKLFF. The chain has TRBV4-3 and TRBJ1-4; TRBD1 matches at 9 bases. Trimming removed 5 bases from V and 8 bases from J; junction bases left unmatched: 6. CDR1 and CDR2 (germline): LGHNA, YSLEER. The CDR3 has 14 amino acids.

V is TRBV5-1 and J is TRBJ1-2; 7 nucleotides line up with TRBD1. This CDR3 is 13 amino acids long. J was trimmed by 8 bases and V by 4 bases; bases with no gene match: 8. The germline CDR1 and CDR2 sequences are SGHRS and YFSETQ. The CDR3 DNA is TGCGCCAGCAGCCTGGCGGACAGGACGGGCTACACCTTC. Translated, it gives CASSLADRTGYTF.

A note on this clone: Other DNA sequences from this sample encode an identical CDR3 as well. The DNA of the CDR3 is TGTGCCAGCAGAGGGGGAAGCAATCAGCCCCAGCATTTT. The encoded protein is CASRGGSNQPQHF. The chain combines TRBV28 with TRBJ1-5; D may be TRBD1 (6 bases). This CDR3 is built from 13 residues. Trimming left V 6 bases short and J 1 base short, with 7 bases between. Germline assignment: CDR1 MDHEN and CDR2 SYDVKM.

The table lists this clone with a few counts. V usage is TRBV21-1 and J usage is TRBJ2-2; no check of the table's D call, TRBD2, against the DNA was made. TRBV21-1 is assigned pseudogene status. This CDR3 is built from 12 residues. DNA for the CDR3: TGTGCCAGGCGCGTAGAGACCGGGGAGCTGTTTTTT. Protein sequence: CARRVETGELFF.

This chain uses TRBV7-9 with TRBJ2-5, with D hard to call. CDR3 length equals 13 residues. CDR1 is SEHNR and CDR2 is FQNEAQ in the germline V gene (reference sequence). The ends were cut back, 4 bases at V and 5 bases at J, with 11 bases in the middle. This chain's CDR3 is CASSSEAGETQYF. The CDR3 DNA reads as TGTGCCAGCAGCTCCGAGGCTGGGGAGACCCAGTACTTC.

The V call is TRBV28, the J call TRBJ1-2, with D tentatively TRBD1 (5 bases). Trimming removed 8 bases at V and 4 bases at J, with 11 bases between. This CDR3 comprises 12 residues. Germline-derived CDR1 and CDR2 are MDHEN and SYDVKM. DNA of the CDR3: TGTGCCAGCCCAGGGAAAATCTATGGCTACACCTTC. Its protein product is CASPGKIYGYTF.

The rearrangement links TRBV5-1 to TRBJ2-1, with TRBD2 identical over 14 bases. The germline CDR1 and CDR2 sequences are SGHRS and YFSETQ. The CDR3 has 18 amino acids. The junction had 11 bases not matched to a gene; V was cut back by 6 bases and J by 3 bases. The DNA of the CDR3 is TGCGCCAGCACCGGGACTAGCGGGAGTGGTAGGGTCTACAATGAGCAGTTCTTC. It codes for CASTGTSGSGRVYNEQFF.

The chain joins TRBV6-6 to TRBJ1-1, with D tentatively TRBD1 (6 bases). With 4 bases removed from V and 4 bases from J, the gap between germline ends came to 10 bases. The germline V gene encodes CDR1 MNHNY and CDR2 SVGAGI (reference sequence). This CDR3 contains 13 residues. The CDR3 sequence is CASSSGGPTEAFF. The CDR3 nucleotides are TGTGCCAGCAGTTCGGGGGGGCCCACTGAAGCTTTCTTT.